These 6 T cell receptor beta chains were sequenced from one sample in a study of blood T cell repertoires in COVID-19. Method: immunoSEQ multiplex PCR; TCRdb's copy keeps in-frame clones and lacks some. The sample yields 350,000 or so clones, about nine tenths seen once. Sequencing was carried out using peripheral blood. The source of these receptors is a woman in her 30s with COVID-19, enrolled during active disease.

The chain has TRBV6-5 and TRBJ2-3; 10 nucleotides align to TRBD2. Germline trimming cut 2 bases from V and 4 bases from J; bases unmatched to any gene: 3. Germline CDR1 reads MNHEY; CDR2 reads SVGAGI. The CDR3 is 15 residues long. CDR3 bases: TGTGCCAGCAGTTACGCAGCGGGGGGGCCAGATACGCAGTATTTT. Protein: CASSYAAGGPDTQYF.

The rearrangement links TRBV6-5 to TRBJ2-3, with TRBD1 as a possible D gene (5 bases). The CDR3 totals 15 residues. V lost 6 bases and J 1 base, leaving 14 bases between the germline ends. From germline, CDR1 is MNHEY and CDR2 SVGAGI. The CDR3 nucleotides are TGTGCCAGCAGCCCCATGACAGCTCGCACAGATACGCAGTATTTT. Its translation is CASSPMTARTDTQYF.

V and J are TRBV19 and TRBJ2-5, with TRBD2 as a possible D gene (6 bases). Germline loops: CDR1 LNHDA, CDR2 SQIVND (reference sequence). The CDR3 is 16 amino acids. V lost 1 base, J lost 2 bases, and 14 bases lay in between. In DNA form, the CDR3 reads TGTGCCAGTAGTATAGTATTCGGGGGAGCACAAGAGACCCAGTACTTC. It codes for CASSIVFGGAQETQYF.

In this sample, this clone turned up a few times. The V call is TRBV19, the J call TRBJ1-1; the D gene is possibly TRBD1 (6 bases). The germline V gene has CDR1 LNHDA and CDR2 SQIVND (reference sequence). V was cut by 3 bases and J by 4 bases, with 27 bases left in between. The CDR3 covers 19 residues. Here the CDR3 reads CASSIISGGSGDGATEAFF. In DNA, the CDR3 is TGTGCCAGTAGTATTATATCGGGCGGGTCAGGGGATGGGGCCACTGAAGCTTTCTTT. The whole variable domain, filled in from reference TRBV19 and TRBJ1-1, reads DGGITQSPKYLFRKEGQNVTLSCEQNLNHDAMYWYRQDPGQGLRLIYYSQIVNDFQKGDIAEGYSVSREKKESFPLTVTSAQKNPTAFYLCASSIISGGSGDGATEAFFGQGTRLTVV.

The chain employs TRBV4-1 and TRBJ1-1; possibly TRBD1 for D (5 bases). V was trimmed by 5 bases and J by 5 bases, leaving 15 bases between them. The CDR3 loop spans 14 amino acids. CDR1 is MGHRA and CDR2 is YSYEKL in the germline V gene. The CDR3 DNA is TGCGCCAGCAGCTCGCCCCGGGGGATGACTGAAGCTTTCTTT. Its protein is CASSSPRGMTEAFF.

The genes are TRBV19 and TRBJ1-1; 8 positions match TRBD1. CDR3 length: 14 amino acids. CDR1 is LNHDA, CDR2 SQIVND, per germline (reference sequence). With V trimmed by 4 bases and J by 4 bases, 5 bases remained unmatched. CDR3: CASSTTGVLTEAFF. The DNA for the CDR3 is TGTGCCAGTAGTACGACAGGGGTCCTCACTGAAGCTTTCTTT.